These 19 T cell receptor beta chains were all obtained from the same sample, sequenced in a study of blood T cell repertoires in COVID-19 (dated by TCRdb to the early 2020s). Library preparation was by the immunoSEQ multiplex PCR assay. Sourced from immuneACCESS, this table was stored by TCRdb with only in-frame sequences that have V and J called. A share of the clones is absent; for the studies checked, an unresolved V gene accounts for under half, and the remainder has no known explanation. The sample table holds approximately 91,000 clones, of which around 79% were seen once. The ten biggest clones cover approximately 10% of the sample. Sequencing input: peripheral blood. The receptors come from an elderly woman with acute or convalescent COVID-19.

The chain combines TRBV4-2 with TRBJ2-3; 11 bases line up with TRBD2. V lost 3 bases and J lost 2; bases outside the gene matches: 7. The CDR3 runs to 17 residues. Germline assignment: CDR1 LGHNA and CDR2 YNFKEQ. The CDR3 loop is CASSQAKLAGATDTQYF. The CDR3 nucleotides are TGTGCCAGCAGCCAGGCCAAACTAGCGGGGGCCACAGATACGCAGTATTTT.

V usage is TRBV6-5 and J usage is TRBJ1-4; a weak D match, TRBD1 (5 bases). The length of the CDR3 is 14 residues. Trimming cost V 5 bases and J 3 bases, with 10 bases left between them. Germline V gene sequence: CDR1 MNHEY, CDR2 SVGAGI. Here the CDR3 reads CASSQDTSNEKLFF. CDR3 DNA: TGTGCCAGCAGTCAGGACACATCTAATGAAAAACTGTTTTTT.

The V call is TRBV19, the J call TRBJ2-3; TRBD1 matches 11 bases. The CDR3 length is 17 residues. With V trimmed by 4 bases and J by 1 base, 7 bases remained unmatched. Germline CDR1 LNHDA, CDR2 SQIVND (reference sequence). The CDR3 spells CASSTRDRGIGTDTQYF. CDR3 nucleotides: TGTGCCAGTAGTACGCGGGACAGGGGGATAGGCACAGATACGCAGTATTTT. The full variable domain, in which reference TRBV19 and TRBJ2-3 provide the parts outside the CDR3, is DGGITQSPKYLFRKEGQNVTLSCEQNLNHDAMYWYRQDPGQGLRLIYYSQIVNDFQKGDIAEGYSVSREKKESFPLTVTSAQKNPTAFYLCASSTRDRGIGTDTQYFGPGTRLTVL.

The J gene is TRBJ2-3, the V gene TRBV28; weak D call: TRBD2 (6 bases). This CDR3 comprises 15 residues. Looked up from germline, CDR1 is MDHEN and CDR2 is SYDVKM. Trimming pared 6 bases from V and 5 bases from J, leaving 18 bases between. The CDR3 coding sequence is TGTGCCAGCAGCCGGAGGGAGGCCTTCCAAGATACGCAGTATTTT. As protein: CASSRREAFQDTQYF.

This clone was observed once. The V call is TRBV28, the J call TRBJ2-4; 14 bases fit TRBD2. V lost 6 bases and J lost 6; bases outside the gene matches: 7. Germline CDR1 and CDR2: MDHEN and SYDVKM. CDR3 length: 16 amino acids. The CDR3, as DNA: TGTGCCAGCAGAGATGGGACTAGCGGGAGAGGAAACATTCAGTACTTC. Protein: CASRDGTSGRGNIQYF.

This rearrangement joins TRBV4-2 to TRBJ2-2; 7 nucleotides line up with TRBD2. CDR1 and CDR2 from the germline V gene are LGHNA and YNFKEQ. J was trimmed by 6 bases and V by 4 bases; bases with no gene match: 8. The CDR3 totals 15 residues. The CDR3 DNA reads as TGTGCCAGCAGCCTTAACGGGGGGATCGCCGGGGAGCTGTTTTTT. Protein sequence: CASSLNGGIAGELFF.

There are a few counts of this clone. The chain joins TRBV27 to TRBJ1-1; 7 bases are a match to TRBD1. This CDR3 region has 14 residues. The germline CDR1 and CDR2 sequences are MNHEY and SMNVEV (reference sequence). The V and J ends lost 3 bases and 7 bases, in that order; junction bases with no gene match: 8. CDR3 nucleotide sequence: TGTGCCAGCAGTTTGACTAGAAGGGACAGTGAAGCTTTCTTT. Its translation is CASSLTRRDSEAFF.

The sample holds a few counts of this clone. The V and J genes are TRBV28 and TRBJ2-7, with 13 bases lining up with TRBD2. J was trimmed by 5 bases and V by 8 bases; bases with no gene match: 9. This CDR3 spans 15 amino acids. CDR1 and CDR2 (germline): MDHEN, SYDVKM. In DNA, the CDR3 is TGTGCCAGCGCCGGACGGACTAGCGGGAGAAACGAGCAGTACTTC. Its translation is CASAGRTSGRNEQYF. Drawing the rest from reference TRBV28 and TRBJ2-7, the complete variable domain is DVKVTQSSRYLVKRTGEKVFLECVQDMDHENMFWYRQDPGLGLRLIYFSYDVKMKEKGDIPEGYSVSREKKERFSLILESASTNQTSMYLCASAGRTSGRNEQYFGPGTRLTVT.

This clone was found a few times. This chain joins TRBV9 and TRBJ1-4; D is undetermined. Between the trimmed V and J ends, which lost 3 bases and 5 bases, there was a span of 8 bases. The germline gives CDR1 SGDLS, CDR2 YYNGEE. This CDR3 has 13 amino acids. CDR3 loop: CASSGASNEKLFF. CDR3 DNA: TGTGCCAGCAGCGGCGCGTCCAATGAAAAACTGTTTTTT.

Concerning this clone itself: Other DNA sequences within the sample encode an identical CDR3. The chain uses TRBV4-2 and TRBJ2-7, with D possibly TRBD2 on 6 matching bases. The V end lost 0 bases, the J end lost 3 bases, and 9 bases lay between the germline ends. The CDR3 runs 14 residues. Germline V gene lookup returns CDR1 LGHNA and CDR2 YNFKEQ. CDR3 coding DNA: TGTGCCAGCAGCCAAGATCGGGGGAGCTACGAGCAGTACTTC. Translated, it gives CASSQDRGSYEQYF.

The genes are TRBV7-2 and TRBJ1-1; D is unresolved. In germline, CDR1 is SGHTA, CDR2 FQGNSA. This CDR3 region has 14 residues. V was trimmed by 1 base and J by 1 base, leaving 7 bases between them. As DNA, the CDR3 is TGTGCCAGCAGCTTAGGGGCTCCGAACACTGAAGCTTTCTTT. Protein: CASSLGAPNTEAFF. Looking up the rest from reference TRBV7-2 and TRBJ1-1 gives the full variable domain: GAGVSQSPSNKVTEKGKDVELRCDPISGHTALYWYRQSLGQGLEFLIYFQGNSAPDKSGLPSDRFSAERTGGSVSTLTIQRTQQEDSAVYLCASSLGAPNTEAFFGQGTRLTVV.

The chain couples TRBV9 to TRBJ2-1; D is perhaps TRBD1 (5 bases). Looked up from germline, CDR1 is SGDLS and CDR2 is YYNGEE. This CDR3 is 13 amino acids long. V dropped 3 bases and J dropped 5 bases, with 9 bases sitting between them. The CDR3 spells CASSEGPNNEQFF. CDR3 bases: TGTGCCAGCAGCGAGGGGCCCAACAATGAGCAGTTCTTC.

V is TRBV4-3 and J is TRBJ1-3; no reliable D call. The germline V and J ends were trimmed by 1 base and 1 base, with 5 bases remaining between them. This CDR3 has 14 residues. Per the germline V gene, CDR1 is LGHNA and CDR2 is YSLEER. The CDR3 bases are TGCGCCAGCAGCCAAGGCGCATCTGGAAACACCATATATTTT. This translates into CASSQGASGNTIYF.

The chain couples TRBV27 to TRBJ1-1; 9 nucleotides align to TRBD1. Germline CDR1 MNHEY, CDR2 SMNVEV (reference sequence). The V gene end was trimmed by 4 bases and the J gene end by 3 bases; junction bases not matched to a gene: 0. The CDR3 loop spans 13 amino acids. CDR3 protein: CASSWTGDTEAFF. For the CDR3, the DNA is TGTGCCAGCAGTTGGACAGGGGACACTGAAGCTTTCTTT.

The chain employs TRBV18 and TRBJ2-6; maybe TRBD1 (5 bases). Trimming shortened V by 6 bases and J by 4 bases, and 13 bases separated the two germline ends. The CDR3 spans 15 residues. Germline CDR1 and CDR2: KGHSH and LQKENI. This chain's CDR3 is CASSSAGYGANVLTF. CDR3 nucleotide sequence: TGTGCCAGCTCGTCGGCAGGGTACGGGGCCAACGTCCTGACTTTC. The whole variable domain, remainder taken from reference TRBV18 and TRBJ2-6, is NAGVMQNPRHLVRRRGQEARLRCSPMKGHSHVYWYRQLPEEGLKFMVYLQKENIIDESGMPKERFSAEFPKEGPSILRIQQVVRGDSAAYFCASSSAGYGANVLTFGAGSRLTVL.

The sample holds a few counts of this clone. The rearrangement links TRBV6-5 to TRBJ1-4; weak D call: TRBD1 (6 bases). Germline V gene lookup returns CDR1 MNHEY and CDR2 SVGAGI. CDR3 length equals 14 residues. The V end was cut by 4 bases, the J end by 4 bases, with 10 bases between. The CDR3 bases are TGTGCCAGCAGTTCGGCAGGGGATAATGAAAAACTGTTTTTT. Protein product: CASSSAGDNEKLFF.

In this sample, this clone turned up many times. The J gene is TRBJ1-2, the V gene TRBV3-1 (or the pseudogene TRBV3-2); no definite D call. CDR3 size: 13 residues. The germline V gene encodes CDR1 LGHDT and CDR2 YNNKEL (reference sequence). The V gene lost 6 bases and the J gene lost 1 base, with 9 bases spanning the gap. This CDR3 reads CASSNNFNYGYTF. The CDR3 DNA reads TGTGCCAGCAGTAATAACTTTAACTATGGCTACACCTTC.

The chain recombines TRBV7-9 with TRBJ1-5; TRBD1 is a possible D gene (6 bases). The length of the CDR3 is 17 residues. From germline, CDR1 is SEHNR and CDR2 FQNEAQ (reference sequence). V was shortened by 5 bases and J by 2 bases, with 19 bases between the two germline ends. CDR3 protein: CASSRWGRGRGNQPQHF. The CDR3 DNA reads TGTGCCAGCAGCCGATGGGGCAGGGGACGGGGCAATCAGCCCCAGCATTTT.

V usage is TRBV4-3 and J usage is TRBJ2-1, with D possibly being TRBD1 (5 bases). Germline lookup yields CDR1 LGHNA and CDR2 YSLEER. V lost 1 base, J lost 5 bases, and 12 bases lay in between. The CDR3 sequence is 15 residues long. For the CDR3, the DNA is TGCGCCAGCAGCCAAGTCCGCGGCAGGGACAATGAGCAGTTCTTC. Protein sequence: CASSQVRGRDNEQFF.